The source of this T cell receptor beta chain is a study of technical replicates of blood from a few donors. CDR3 size: 13 residues. J gave up 11 bases and V 7 bases, and 11 bases lay outside the gene matches. Germline CDR1 reads ENHRY; CDR2 reads SYGVKD. The data were produced by immunoSEQ multiplex PCR, yet TCRdb's version contains in-frame clones alone and is incomplete. In the table there are about 88,000 clones, about 93% of which are singletons. The receptor's source is a human donor in good health. The sequenced sample was T cells isolated from PBMCs. The chain uses TRBV10-3 and TRBJ2-1; 7 bases agree with TRBD2. Written as DNA, the CDR3 is TGTGCCATCACCAAAACGCTAGCGGAGCAGCAGTTCTTC. Its translation is CAITKTLAEQQFF.